A selection of T cell receptor beta chains follows, all from one sample in a study of blood T cell repertoires in COVID-19. Libraries were prepared by immunoSEQ multiplex PCR; TCRdb keeps only in-frame clonotypes and omits some of them. Of around 75,000 clones listed, more than 75% are singletons. Sequencing input: peripheral blood. The receptors derive from a human donor in a cohort sampled during active COVID-19. CDR3s include the opening cysteine and the closing phenylalanine or tryptophan. Each record gives: J gene, V gene, D gene, clone size, CDR3 DNA, CDR3 protein. D genes are given only for firm matches. Where a row states a size, it is once, few, many or the class of an expanded clone; other rows omit it.

TRBJ2-1 | TRBV20-1 | . | . | TGCAGTGCTCCTGCGTGGAATGAGCAGTTCTTC | CSAPAWNEQFF
TRBJ2-3 | TRBV11-2 | TRBD2 | once | TGTGCCAGCAGCCCTACTAGCGGGGCGATGGGAGATACGCAGTATTTT | CASSPTSGAMGDTQYF
TRBJ2-1 | TRBV5-1 | . | . | TGCGCCAGCAGCTTGGGTGGCAGCTCCTACAATGAGCAGTTCTTC | CASSLGGSSYNEQFF
TRBJ2-5 | TRBV5-4 | . | . | TGTGCCAGCAGCGTGGACTGGCAAGAGACCCAGTACTTC | CASSVDWQETQYF
TRBJ2-1 | TRBV28 | TRBD2 | . | TGTGCCAGCAGTTTCGCGACTAGCGGGAGTATTTACAATGAGCAGTTCTTC | CASSFATSGSIYNEQFF
TRBJ1-2 | TRBV11-3 | TRBD1 | . | TGTGCCAGCAGTTCTCGAGACAGGGGATCCTATGGCTACACCTTC | CASSSRDRGSYGYTF
TRBJ2-5 | TRBV7-9 | TRBD2 | . | TGTGCCAGCAGCTTCGGGGGGGAGACCCAGTACTTC | CASSFGGETQYF
TRBJ1-4 | TRBV2 | . | . | TGTGCCAGCGACTTACCCCAAGGAAAACTGTTTTTT | CASDLPQGKLFF
TRBJ2-1 | TRBV4-1 | . | . | TGCGCCAGCAGGCCCAGCGCGGGTGAGCAGTTCTTC | CASRPSAGEQFF
TRBJ1-2 | TRBV6-1 | TRBD1 | . | TGTGCCAGCAGTGAAGCGGGACAGAACTATGGCTACACCTTC | CASSEAGQNYGYTF
TRBJ1-3 | TRBV6-1 | TRBD1 | . | TGTGCCAGCAGTGCCCACCGGAGACAGGGGGCTGGAAACACCATATATTTT | CASSAHRRQGAGNTIYF
TRBJ1-1 | TRBV10-3 | TRBD1 | . | TGTGCCTCCAGGGGGGAGGTGAACACTGAAGCTTTCTTT | CASRGEVNTEAFF
TRBJ1-3 | TRBV9 | TRBD1 | . | TGTGCCAGCAGCAAGCGAGGGGACAGGGGGTCAGACACCATATATTTT | CASSKRGDRGSDTIYF
TRBJ2-2 | TRBV10-3 | TRBD1 | . | TGTGCCATCCAACCGGGACAGGACACCGGGGAGCTGTTTTTT | CAIQPGQDTGELFF
TRBJ2-5 | TRBV7-2 | TRBD2 | . | TGTGCCAGCAGCTCTAGCGGGATTGGGGAGACCCAGTACTTC | CASSSSGIGETQYF
TRBJ2-7 | TRBV2 | TRBD2 | . | TGTGCCAGCAGTGGCGAGGGAGGGCCCGACGAGCAGTACTTC | CASSGEGGPDEQYF
TRBJ2-1 | TRBV27 | . | once | TGTGCCAGCAGCGGGAGACCGGGCAAGGGAAATGAGCAGTTCTTC | CASSGRPGKGNEQFF
TRBJ1-5 | TRBV5-1 | . | . | TGCGCCAGCAGCTTGGATAGTGGAGGGATCCAGCATTTT | CASSLDSGGIQHF
TRBJ2-1 | TRBV9 | TRBD2 | . | TGTGCCAGCAGCCCTCTAGCGGGGGCATACAATGAGCAGTTCTTC | CASSPLAGAYNEQFF
TRBJ1-5 | TRBV6-2/TRBV6-3 | . | . | TGTGCCAGCAGTTACTCGATGGGCAGAGTAGATAGCAATCAGCCCCAGCATTTT | CASSYSMGRVDSNQPQHF
TRBJ1-6 | TRBV19 | TRBD1 | . | TGTGCCAGTAGTATAATCCCTGACAGGGGCTATAATTCACCCCTCCACTTT | CASSIIPDRGYNSPLHF
TRBJ1-2 | TRBV25-1 | TRBD1 | . | TGTGCCAGCAGTGAAATGGCAGGGGGCTTTTATGGCTACACCTTC | CASSEMAGGFYGYTF
TRBJ2-5 | TRBV13 | TRBD2 | . | TGTGCCAGCAGCTTATCTGCGGGAGGGCCGGGAAAGACCCAGTACTTC | CASSLSAGGPGKTQYF
TRBJ1-1 | TRBV7-3 | . | . | TGTGCCAGCAGCTTGGGACACCAGAACACTGAAGCTTTCTTT | CASSLGHQNTEAFF
TRBJ2-1 | TRBV5-1 | TRBD2 | . | TGCGCCAGCAGCTTGGCGGGTGCAGCGGGAGTCGGGTACAATGAGCAGTTCTTC | CASSLAGAAGVGYNEQFF
TRBJ1-1 | TRBV6-5 | . | . | TGTGCCAGCAGTTACACCTACGGGGGGAACACTGAAGCTTTCTTT | CASSYTYGGNTEAFF
TRBJ2-7 | TRBV21-1 | . | few | TGTGCCAGCAGCAAAGACTGCGCAGTGGAGGTATACGAGCAGTACTTC | CASSKDCAVEVYEQYF
TRBJ2-7 | TRBV5-4 | TRBD1 | . | TGTGCCAGCAGCATGGAGGACAGGGGGCTGTACGAGCAGTACTTC | CASSMEDRGLYEQYF
TRBJ2-1 | TRBV12-5 | TRBD2 | . | TGTGCTAGTGGTTTGCTCCCTGATAGCGGGACCTATCTCTACAATGAGCAGTTCTTC | CASGLLPDSGTYLYNEQFF
TRBJ2-1 | TRBV27 | TRBD2 | . | TGTGCCAGCAGTTTAGCTAGCGGCTCCTACAATGAGCAGTTCTTC | CASSLASGSYNEQFF
TRBJ1-1 | TRBV25-1 | . | . | TGTGCCAGCAGTGAATTGGGAGGCCCGGGGGGTACTGAAGCTTTCTTT | CASSELGGPGGTEAFF
TRBJ1-2 | TRBV27 | . | . | TGTGCCAGCAGTGCACTCCATACAGGTTACGAAGTCCGAGGCTACACCTTC | CASSALHTGYEVRGYTF
TRBJ2-7 | TRBV20-1 | . | . | TGCAGTGCTAGAGCCCCCGACGAGCAGTACTTC | CSARAPDEQYF
TRBJ2-1 | TRBV6-5 | TRBD2 | once | TGTGCCAGCAGTTACGTGTCTAGCGGTTACAATGAGCAGTTCTTC | CASSYVSSGYNEQFF
TRBJ1-4 | TRBV19 | TRBD1 | . | TGTGCCAGTAGTATCGGACAGGGGGCAGACACTAATGAAAAACTGTTTTTT | CASSIGQGADTNEKLFF
TRBJ2-1 | TRBV5-1 | . | . | TGCGCCAGCAGCTTGGGGGCGGGCAGAGCCTACAATGAGCAGTTCTTC | CASSLGAGRAYNEQFF
TRBJ2-3 | TRBV9 | TRBD2 | once | TGTGCCAGCAGCGACCGACTAGCGGGAGGAAGGGATACGCAGTATTTT | CASSDRLAGGRDTQYF
TRBJ2-1 | TRBV10-3 | . | . | TGTGCCATCAGTGCCGGGATAGGGCGGCCCCAACCCCGAACTTACAATGAGCAGTTCTTC | CAISAGIGRPQPRTYNEQFF
TRBJ2-5 | TRBV24-1 | TRBD2 | . | TGTGCCACCAGTGCCTTAGCGGGGGGACAAGAGACCCAGTACTTC | CATSALAGGQETQYF
TRBJ1-5 | TRBV19 | TRBD1 | few | TGTGCCAGTAGTAAGCAGGGGGGCAAGCCCCAGCATTTT | CASSKQGGKPQHF